This TCR beta chain stems from a study of T cell repertoires in cytomegalovirus infection. Study-wide context: Shared public TCR beta signatures pointed to both CMV infection and a matching HLA type.

TCRdb itself ran the reads through MiXCR, one entry per CDR3 protein. The data contain about 190,000 distinct CDR3 sequences, about 30% of them singletons. The CDR3 has 17 residues. V was clipped by 4 bases and J by 4 bases; unmatched bases: 13. Looked up from germline, CDR1 is MGHRA and CDR2 is YSYEKL. Broader study findings: Within the response measured ex vivo, HLA-C-restricted CMV-specific TCR beta clonotypes were dominant. Adding up the frequency of public TCR beta families identified people who carried CMV plus the relevant HLA.

A word on this clonotype: Its antigen is not known.

The chain recombines TRBV4-1 with TRBJ2-1, with 7 bases matching TRBD1. The source is a human donor in good health (CMV status not recorded). Some clones in this sample may be carry-over from other donors' samples. Sequencing input: PBMCs. CDR3 sequence reads: CASSRLGRQGLYNEQFF. DNA of the CDR3: TGCGCCAGCAGCCGCTTAGGCCGACAGGGTCTGTACAATGAGCAGTTCTTC.